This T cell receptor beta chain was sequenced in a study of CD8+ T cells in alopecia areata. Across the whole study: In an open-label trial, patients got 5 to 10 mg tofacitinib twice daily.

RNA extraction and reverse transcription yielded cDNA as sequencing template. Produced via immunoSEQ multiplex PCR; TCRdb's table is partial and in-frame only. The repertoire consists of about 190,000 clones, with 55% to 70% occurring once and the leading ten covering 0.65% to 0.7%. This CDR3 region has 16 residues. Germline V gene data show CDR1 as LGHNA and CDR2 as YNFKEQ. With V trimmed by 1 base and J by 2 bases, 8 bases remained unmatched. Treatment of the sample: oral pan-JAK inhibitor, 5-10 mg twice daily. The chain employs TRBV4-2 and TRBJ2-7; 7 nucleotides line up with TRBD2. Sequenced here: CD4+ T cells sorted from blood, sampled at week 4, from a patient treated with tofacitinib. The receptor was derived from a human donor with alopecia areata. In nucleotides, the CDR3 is TGTGCCAGCAGCCAAGTGGGGCGGGAGTCAGCCTACGAGCAGTACTTC. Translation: CASSQVGRESAYEQYF.